Each of the 32 T cell receptor beta chains below was sequenced from the same sample in a study of beta chain features in type 1 diabetes. Expressed TCRB transcripts got sequenced, as all isolated RNA was reverse transcribed. Here immunoSEQ multiplex PCR was the method, and the copy in TCRdb shows in-frame clones only, minus some. The sample lists 810,000 or so clones, about a sixth seen once, with about 0.02% in the top ten. The sample was naive CD4+ T cells from blood. These receptors came from a woman aged 18-35 years in good health.

This clone turned up a few times. Germline is not matched at one junction end, which may reflect a read error. The rearrangement joins TRBV7-7 to TRBJ2-2; D is unclear. Looked up from germline, CDR1 is SSHAT and CDR2 is FNYEAQ (reference sequence). This CDR3 contains 14 residues. DNA of the CDR3: TGTGCTAGCAGCTTAGTCTCTGAGGCCGGGGAGCTGTTTTTT. It is translated as CASSLVSEAGELFF.

The V and J genes are TRBV25-1 and TRBJ2-3; D possibly uses TRBD1 or TRBD2 (5 bases each). The germline V gene encodes CDR1 MGHDK and CDR2 SYGVNS. The CDR3 runs 15 residues. V was trimmed by 6 bases and J by 5 bases, leaving 18 bases between them. The CDR3 DNA reads as TGTGCCAGCAGGAGGACCGGGGCCCCGGGAGATACGCAGTATTTT. It encodes CASRRTGAPGDTQYF.

This clone was recorded many times. The chain joins TRBV23-1 to TRBJ1-5; no reliable D call. TRBV23-1 is marked as an open reading frame, function uncertain. Deletions cut 4 bases from V and 4 bases from J, with 11 bases between. The CDR3 has 14 amino acids. In DNA form, the CDR3 reads TGCGCCAGCAGTCTTTGTCAGCGGAATCAGCCCCAGCATTTT. As protein: CASSLCQRNQPQHF.

The V call is TRBV7-2, the J call TRBJ2-3; TRBD1 aligns across 7 bases. Per the germline V gene, CDR1 is SGHTA and CDR2 is FQGNSA. CDR3 size: 13 residues. Unmatched junction bases numbered 9, after V lost 5 bases and J lost 10 bases. The CDR3, as DNA: TGTGCCAGCAGCCAGATAGACAGGGCAGCGCAGTATTTT. Amino acid sequence: CASSQIDRAAQYF. Together with reference TRBV7-2 and TRBJ2-3, the CDR3 gives the full variable domain: GAGVSQSPSNKVTEKGKDVELRCDPISGHTALYWYRQSLGQGLEFLIYFQGNSAPDKSGLPSDRFSAERTGGSVSTLTIQRTQQEDSAVYLCASSQIDRAAQYFGPGTRLTVL.

This chain joins TRBV5-1 and TRBJ2-7; D possibly matches TRBD1 or TRBD2 (6 bases each). This CDR3 is 14 amino acids long. The V gene lost 4 bases and the J gene lost 2 bases, with 13 bases spanning the gap. Germline values: CDR1 SGHRS, CDR2 YFSETQ. The CDR3 here is CASSAGQEAYEQYF. In DNA form, the CDR3 reads TGCGCCAGCAGCGCGGGACAAGAAGCCTACGAGCAGTACTTC.

The V call is TRBV5-8, the J call TRBJ2-2, with D hard to call. Trimming cost V 0 bases and J 0 bases, with 9 bases left between them. From germline, CDR1 is SGHTS and CDR2 YDEGEE. This CDR3 is 16 amino acids long. This CDR3 reads CASSLGYASNTGELFF. The CDR3 coding sequence is TGTGCCAGCAGCTTGGGGTACGCATCGAACACCGGGGAGCTGTTTTTT.

The V call is TRBV2, the J call TRBJ2-4, with a tentative D call TRBD1 (5 bases). Trimming took off 4 bases at V and 5 bases at J, with 6 bases between the two ends. The V gene's germline CDR1 is SNHLY and CDR2 FYNNEI. This CDR3 region has 12 residues. The CDR3 DNA is TGTGCCAGCAGTGTAGGGGAAAACATTCAGTACTTC. This sequence encodes CASSVGENIQYF.

This clone was picked up a small number of times. This rearrangement joins TRBV7-2 to TRBJ2-7, with D maybe TRBD2 (5 bases). Germline assignment: CDR1 SGHTA and CDR2 FQGNSA. This CDR3 spans 15 amino acids. Trimming left V 3 bases short and J 1 base short, with 13 bases between. CDR3 residues: CASSLLGGWSYEQYF. CDR3 in DNA: TGTGCCAGCAGCTTGCTCGGAGGATGGTCCTACGAGCAGTACTTC.

The sample holds a few counts of this clone. This rearrangement joins TRBV20-1 to TRBJ2-1, with no clear D. V lost 2 bases and J lost 6, with 5 bases in between. Per the germline V gene, CDR1 is DFQATT and CDR2 is SNEGSKA (reference sequence). The length of the CDR3 is 11 residues. CDR3 coding DNA: TGCAGTGCTAGATTTAGCAATGAGCAGTTCTTC. Encoded protein: CSARFSNEQFF.

V gene TRBV10-3 combines with J gene TRBJ2-5, with 12 bases identical to TRBD2. This CDR3 is 14 amino acids long. Germline V gene lookup returns CDR1 ENHRY and CDR2 SYGVKD. V was clipped by 6 bases and J by 4 bases; unmatched bases: 3. CDR3 coding DNA: TGTGCCATCAGACCGGGACTAGCGGGAGAGACCCAGTACTTC. Its protein product is CAIRPGLAGETQYF.

The chain uses TRBV7-9 and TRBJ2-1; 11 positions agree with TRBD2. Germline V CDR1 and CDR2: SEHNR, FQNEAQ (reference sequence). This CDR3 comprises 16 residues. J gave up 9 bases and V 4 bases, and 11 bases lay outside the gene matches. CDR3 residues: CASSSIAGGPLGEQFF. Here the CDR3 DNA reads TGTGCCAGCAGCTCCATAGCGGGAGGGCCGCTTGGTGAGCAGTTCTTC.

The CDR3 loop is CASSSPGGSMYF. CDR3 in DNA: TGTGCCAGCAGCTCTCCGGGCGGGAGTATGTATTTT. V gene TRBV9 combines with J gene TRBJ2-3; 7 bases are shared with TRBD2. V trimming: 4 bases; J trimming: 14 bases; junction bases outside the gene matches: 10. The CDR3 covers 12 residues. Germline CDR1 and CDR2: SGDLS and YYNGEE.

The chain couples TRBV5-4 to TRBJ2-3; D perhaps matches TRBD2 (5 bases). Germline V gene data show CDR1 as SGHNT and CDR2 as YYREEE (reference sequence). This CDR3 contains 17 residues. The germline V and J ends were trimmed by 3 bases and 2 bases, with 19 bases remaining between them. CDR3 residues: CASSYLTRARVTDTQYF. CDR3 coding DNA: TGTGCCAGCAGCTACTTAACTAGAGCCCGCGTCACAGATACGCAGTATTTT.

In its sample, this clone was seen a few times. The chain carries TRBV4-3 and TRBJ1-1, with 10 bases lining up with TRBD1. J lost 1 base, V lost 0 bases, and 2 bases had no gene match. The V gene's germline CDR1 is LGHNA and CDR2 YSLEER. This CDR3 is built from 16 residues. DNA for the CDR3: TGCGCCAGCAGCCAAGAGAGGGACAGGGGGAACACTGAAGCTTTCTTT. Protein: CASSQERDRGNTEAFF.

The chain couples TRBV7-9 to TRBJ2-1; the D is unclear. The CDR3 extends over 15 amino acids. V was cut by 8 bases and J by 1 base, with 15 bases left in between. The V gene's germline CDR1 is SEHNR and CDR2 FQNEAQ (reference sequence). The DNA of the CDR3 is TGTGCCAGCCAATACACAGTGCCTTCCTACAATGAGCAGTTCTTC. This codes for CASQYTVPSYNEQFF.

This rearrangement joins TRBV18 to TRBJ1-2; D is unresolved. Germline loops: CDR1 KGHSH, CDR2 LQKENI. Between the trimmed V and J ends, which lost 2 bases and 1 base, there was a span of 14 bases. The CDR3 runs 16 residues. CDR3 nucleotides: TGTGCCAGCTCACCAATAGTCACCAGGAATAACTATGGCTACACCTTC. Translated, it gives CASSPIVTRNNYGYTF.

This chain uses TRBV5-1 with TRBJ2-2; the match to TRBD2 covers 13 bases. The CDR3 covers 15 residues. CDR1 and CDR2 from the germline V gene are SGHRS and YFSETQ. The ends lost 7 bases at V and 5 bases at J; junction bases unmatched: 5. The CDR3 reads CASGTSGKFTGELFF. CDR3 nucleotide sequence: TGCGCCAGCGGGACTAGCGGGAAATTTACCGGGGAGCTGTTTTTT.

Of note for this clone: The junction differs from germline at one of its ends, possibly a read error. This chain links TRBV10-2 with TRBJ1-2, with 7 bases matching TRBD1. The CDR3 is 11 amino acids. Germline V CDR1 and CDR2: WSHSY, SAAADI. CDR3: CASSETGEMLF. In nucleotides, the CDR3 is TGCGCCAGCAGTGAGACAGGGGAAATGCTATTC.

Only a few counts were recorded for this clone. V and J are TRBV2 and TRBJ2-7, with D perhaps matching TRBD1 (5 bases). CDR3 length equals 14 residues. Germline values: CDR1 SNHLY, CDR2 FYNNEI. The germline V and J ends were trimmed by 6 bases and 2 bases, with 14 bases remaining between them. The CDR3 DNA follows: TGTGCCAGCAGGCTGGGGCCTGCAGCCTACGAGCAGTACTTC. The encoded protein is CASRLGPAAYEQYF.

The chain employs TRBV15 and TRBJ2-5, with D perhaps TRBD2 (6 bases). The germline V gene has CDR1 LNHNV and CDR2 YYDKDF (reference sequence). There are 14 residues in the CDR3. Trimming took 3 bases from V and 1 from J, leaving 9 bases between them. The CDR3: CATSRMGLQETQYF. DNA for the CDR3: TGTGCCACCAGCAGGATGGGACTCCAAGAGACCCAGTACTTC.

The V gene is TRBV6-5, the J gene TRBJ2-1, with D uncertain. In germline, CDR1 is MNHEY, CDR2 SVGAGI. The V and J ends lost 6 bases and 5 bases respectively, with 8 bases between them. CDR3 length equals 12 residues. The CDR3 DNA follows: TGTGCCAGCAGGCAGAGAAACAATGAGCAGTTCTTC. Its translation is CASRQRNNEQFF.

The chain uses TRBV7-3 and TRBJ2-7; 11 bases align to TRBD2. This CDR3 comprises 14 residues. J was trimmed by 3 bases and V by 6 bases; bases with no gene match: 4. Germline V lookup: CDR1 SGHTA, CDR2 FQGTGA. This CDR3 is CASSTGTSGYEQYF. CDR3 coding DNA: TGTGCCAGCAGTACCGGGACTAGCGGCTACGAGCAGTACTTC.

The chain is built from TRBV7-2 and TRBJ2-3, with D possibly TRBD2 on 5 matching bases. The germline V gene has CDR1 SGHTA and CDR2 FQGNSA. This CDR3 has 13 amino acids. Deletions cut 0 bases from V and 7 bases from J, with 8 bases between. Here the CDR3 DNA reads TGTGCCAGCAGCTTAGCAGTGACTAATACGCAGTATTTT. It specifies CASSLAVTNTQYF.

The genes are TRBV6-6 and TRBJ2-5; weak D call: TRBD1 (5 bases). Trimming shortened V by 6 bases and J by 11 bases, and 25 bases separated the two germline ends. This CDR3 is 15 amino acids long. Per the germline V gene, CDR1 is MNHNY and CDR2 is SVGAGI (reference sequence). In nucleotides, the CDR3 is TGTGCCAGCAGCCCCTCTTGGGGCCAAGTAGGAGAGCAGTACTTC. Translating it yields CASSPSWGQVGEQYF.

This clone has just a few counts. The V and J genes are TRBV25-1 and TRBJ2-3; D unclear. CDR3 length: 17 residues. Germline V gene sequence: CDR1 MGHDK, CDR2 SYGVNS. V shed 2 bases and J shed 3 bases, with 18 bases lying between them. CDR3 sequence: CASSEQRLAIGTDTQYF. CDR3 in DNA: TGTGCCAGCAGTGAACAACGACTGGCCATAGGGACAGATACGCAGTATTTT.

This clone was seen a few times. The chain couples TRBV14 to TRBJ2-7; either TRBD1 or TRBD2 may supply D (5 bases each). Germline V gene lookup returns CDR1 SGHDN and CDR2 FVKESK. V was clipped by 3 bases and J by 4 bases, with 13 bases between them. CDR3 size: 14 residues. DNA of the CDR3: TGTGCCAGCAGCCAGAACGGGGCTTTATACGAGCAGTACTTC. Its translation: CASSQNGALYEQYF.

This clone was seen a few times. This CDR3 reads CASSPIPQGAGEQFF. The CDR3 DNA sequence: TGTGCCAGCAGTCCGATACCACAGGGAGCGGGTGAGCAGTTCTTC. The chain combines TRBV6-1 with TRBJ2-1; the D call may be TRBD1 or TRBD2 (6 bases each). The CDR3 sequence is 15 residues long. Trimming removed 5 bases from V and 9 bases from J, with 20 bases in between. CDR1 is MNHNS, CDR2 SASEGT, per germline.

This sequence joins TRBV11-2 and TRBJ2-1; D gene unclear. The CDR3 length is 12 residues. With 2 bases removed from V and 8 bases from J, the gap between germline ends came to 7 bases. In germline, CDR1 is SGHAT, CDR2 FQNNGV. CDR3 sequence (DNA): TGTGCCAGCAGCTTACTTGGGGATGAGCAGTTCTTC. Translating gives CASSLLGDEQFF.

J is TRBJ2-1 and V is TRBV4-3, with D unresolved. V was shortened by 0 bases and J by 3 bases, with 0 bases between the two germline ends. The CDR3 runs 12 residues. The V gene's germline CDR1 is LGHNA and CDR2 YSLEER. As DNA, the CDR3 is TGCGCCAGCAGCCAAGACTACAATGAGCAGTTCTTC. Protein product: CASSQDYNEQFF.

V and J are TRBV10-1 and TRBJ2-1, with 7 positions matching TRBD1. The length of the CDR3 is 11 residues. V shed 6 bases and J 7 bases; nucleotides not matched to a gene: 0. Germline lookup yields CDR1 WNHNN and CDR2 SYGVQD (reference sequence). In nucleotides, the CDR3 is TGCGCCAGCAGACAGGGGAATGAGCAGTTCTTC. Residues: CASRQGNEQFF.

In its sample, this clone was seen a few times. The CDR3, as DNA: TGTGCCAGCCCGACCGGGACAGGGGACTACGAGCAGTACTTC. Amino acids: CASPTGTGDYEQYF. V is TRBV19 and J is TRBJ2-7, with 10 bases that match TRBD1. With 9 bases clipped from V and 3 bases from J, the junction kept 8 bases outside the gene matches. There are 14 residues in the CDR3. The germline gives CDR1 LNHDA, CDR2 SQIVND (reference sequence).

The chain joins TRBV6-1 to TRBJ2-7; the D is unclear. Germline V CDR1 and CDR2: MNHNS, SASEGT. V lost 6 bases and J lost 1, with 4 bases in between. The CDR3 covers 11 residues. Here the CDR3 reads CASRISYEQYF. The CDR3 DNA reads as TGTGCCAGCAGGATATCCTACGAGCAGTACTTC.